The clone carrying this T cell receptor beta chain was recorded a few times. What it recognizes is unknown. The sample belongs to a study of T cells in Graves' hyperthyroidism and ophthalmopathy. The study, taken as a whole, reports: In validation, the model predicted ophthalmopathy. These predictions came a median roughly six months before onset. Most thyroid-expanded clonotypes above 0.001 were also found in blood.

Looked up from germline, CDR1 is ENHRY and CDR2 is SYGVKD. CDR3 length equals 13 residues. Trimming removed 0 bases at V and 7 bases at J, with 10 bases between. Disease duration was under 3 months in the ophthalmopathy patients, who also had a Clinical Activity Score of at least 3 and a NOSPECS grade of at least 4. About 10 ml of fresh peripheral blood supplied the PBMCs. Using RNA transcripts as the source, TCR beta CDR3 regions were amplified. Researchers ran a first-round RT-PCR on the TCR CDR3 using the HTBI primer set. Using its own MiXCR run on the multiplex PCR reads, TCRdb lists one record per CDR3 protein. The sample includes some 580,000 distinct CDR3 sequences, 16% of them seen just once.

This clonotype originated in a woman aged 35 to 49 with Graves' ophthalmopathy. The sequenced sample consisted of blood. The chain employs TRBV10-3 and TRBJ2-7; no reliable D call. Written as DNA, the CDR3 is TGTGCCATCAGTGAGTCGGACGGACGAGAGCAGTACTTC. It codes for CAISESDGREQYF.